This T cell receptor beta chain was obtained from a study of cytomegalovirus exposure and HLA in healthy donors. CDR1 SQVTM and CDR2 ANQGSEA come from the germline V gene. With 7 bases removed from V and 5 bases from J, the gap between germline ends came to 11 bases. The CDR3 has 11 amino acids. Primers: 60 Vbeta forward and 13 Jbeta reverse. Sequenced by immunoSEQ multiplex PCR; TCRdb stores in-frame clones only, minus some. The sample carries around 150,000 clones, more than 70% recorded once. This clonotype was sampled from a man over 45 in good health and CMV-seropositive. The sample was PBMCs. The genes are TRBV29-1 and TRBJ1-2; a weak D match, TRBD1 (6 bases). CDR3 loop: CSATGQYGYTF. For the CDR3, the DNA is TGCAGCGCCACAGGGCAGTATGGCTACACCTTC.